A single sample is the source of the 24 T cell receptor beta chains below, sequenced in a study of blood T cell repertoires in COVID-19. Libraries were prepared by immunoSEQ multiplex PCR; TCRdb keeps only in-frame clonotypes and omits some of them. This sample carries fewer than 85,000 clones, 80% to 95% of them seen once, and the ten largest clones take around 0.97%. Sequenced: peripheral blood. These receptors came from a woman aged 45-60 years in a cohort sampled during active COVID-19.

V is TRBV19 and J is TRBJ1-4; possibly TRBD1 for D (5 bases). Trimming took 6 bases from V and 10 from J, leaving 18 bases between them. This CDR3 has 14 amino acids. Germline loops: CDR1 LNHDA, CDR2 SQIVND (reference sequence). CDR3 sequence: CASSAPASGGKLFF. CDR3 nucleotide sequence: TGTGCCAGTAGCGCCCCGGCCTCGGGGGGAAAACTGTTTTTT. Combining the CDR3 with reference TRBV19 and TRBJ1-4 gives the whole variable domain DGGITQSPKYLFRKEGQNVTLSCEQNLNHDAMYWYRQDPGQGLRLIYYSQIVNDFQKGDIAEGYSVSREKKESFPLTVTSAQKNPTAFYLCASSAPASGGKLFFGSGTQLSVL.

The sample holds one count of this clone. V and J are TRBV7-9 and TRBJ2-7, with unresolved D. The CDR3 totals 13 residues. The V end was cut by 5 bases, the J end by 1 base, with 9 bases between. Germline values: CDR1 SEHNR, CDR2 FQNEAQ (reference sequence). The CDR3 reads CASSPTPSYEQYF. The CDR3 DNA is TGTGCCAGCAGCCCCACACCTTCCTACGAGCAGTACTTC.

This clone was recorded once. The chain carries TRBV3-1 (or the pseudogene TRBV3-2) and TRBJ2-2, with 11 bases lining up with TRBD2. Germline CDR1 LGHDT, CDR2 YNNKEL (reference sequence). This CDR3 has 17 amino acids. V was clipped by 4 bases and J by 1 base; unmatched bases: 5. CDR3 sequence (DNA): TGTGCCAGCAGCCCGAGGACTAGCGGGTGGAACACCGGGGAGCTGTTTTTT. This gives the protein CASSPRTSGWNTGELFF.

CDR3 residues: CATSARQALAEAFF. Here the CDR3 DNA reads TGTGCCACCAGCGCCCGACAGGCCCTGGCCGAAGCTTTCTTT. The chain carries TRBV15 and TRBJ1-1; a weak D match, TRBD1 (6 bases). The CDR3 loop spans 14 amino acids. Trimming removed 5 bases from V and 8 bases from J, with 18 bases in between. Germline-derived CDR1 and CDR2 are LNHNV and YYDKDF (reference sequence).

This clone showed up just once. CDR3 bases: TGTGCCAGCAGTTTAATTTATACTAGCGGGACCGGGGAGCTGTTTTTT. Translating it yields CASSLIYTSGTGELFF. The chain joins TRBV27 to TRBJ2-2, with TRBD2 matching over 9 bases. V lost 2 bases to trimming and J lost 5 bases; unmatched junction nucleotides: 6. The CDR3 is 16 amino acids. Germline assignment: CDR1 MNHEY and CDR2 SMNVEV (reference sequence).

The rearrangement links TRBV11-2 to TRBJ2-7, with 9 positions matching TRBD1. Trimming cost V 1 base and J 6 bases; bases outside gene matches: 13. Germline V gene data show CDR1 as SGHAT and CDR2 as FQNNGV. The CDR3 loop spans 17 amino acids. CDR3 sequence: CASSLGTGAGTGPEQYF. In DNA form, the CDR3 reads TGTGCCAGCAGCTTAGGTACGGGGGCCGGGACAGGGCCCGAGCAGTACTTC.

V gene TRBV6-5 combines with J gene TRBJ1-1; 7 bases agree with TRBD1. The CDR3 has 15 residues. J was trimmed by 0 bases and V by 7 bases; bases with no gene match: 8. The germline gives CDR1 MNHEY, CDR2 SVGAGI. CDR3: CASTSAGGLNTEAFF. As DNA, the CDR3 is TGTGCCAGCACCTCCGCAGGGGGTTTGAACACTGAAGCTTTCTTT.

The rearrangement joins TRBV28 to TRBJ1-1, with a weak D call TRBD1 (6 bases). The CDR3 is made up of 14 amino acids. V lost 7 bases and J lost 0, with 12 bases in between. CDR1 MDHEN and CDR2 SYDVKM come from the germline V gene. For the CDR3, the DNA is TGTGCCAGCACCTCGGACAGCTTGAACACTGAAGCTTTCTTT. The encoded protein is CASTSDSLNTEAFF.

V usage is TRBV7-8 and J usage is TRBJ2-1; 10 bases line up with TRBD2. The CDR3 consists of 16 residues. The germline CDR1 and CDR2 sequences are SGHVS and FQNEAQ. V was clipped by 4 bases and J by 8 bases; unmatched bases: 11. In DNA, the CDR3 is TGTGCCAGCAGCTCCGGAGGTAGCGGGAGGAGGGATGAGCAGTTCTTC. It is translated as CASSSGGSGRRDEQFF.

This clone was recorded only once. This chain joins TRBV18 and TRBJ2-3; no firm D call. There are 15 residues in the CDR3. V lost 0 bases to trimming and J lost 0 bases, with 7 bases between them. Germline values: CDR1 KGHSH, CDR2 LQKENI. The CDR3 DNA is TGTGCCAGCTCACCACCTTCAATGAGCACAGATACGCAGTATTTT. Translation: CASSPPSMSTDTQYF.

V gene TRBV7-9 combines with J gene TRBJ1-2; 9 nucleotides line up with TRBD1. V lost 5 bases, J lost 5 bases, and 6 bases stayed unmatched. CDR1 is SEHNR and CDR2 is FQNEAQ in the germline V gene (reference sequence). This CDR3 is 14 amino acids long. The CDR3 sequence: CASSPGQGYYGYTF. CDR3 coding DNA: TGTGCCAGCAGCCCCGGACAGGGGTATTATGGCTACACCTTC.

The chain uses TRBV19 and TRBJ2-4, with 8 bases lining up with TRBD1. The length of the CDR3 is 15 residues. V lost 1 base and J lost 4; bases outside the gene matches: 3. CDR1 is LNHDA, CDR2 SQIVND, per germline (reference sequence). DNA for the CDR3: TGTGCCAGTAGTATAGGGGGACAGGTTAAAAACATTCAGTACTTC. Residues: CASSIGGQVKNIQYF.

The rearrangement uses TRBV30 and TRBJ1-2; 7 nucleotides align to TRBD1. The V segment lost 1 base and the J segment 6 bases; nucleotides outside the gene matches: 5. This CDR3 is 13 amino acids long. Germline CDR1 and CDR2: GTSNPN and SVGIG (reference sequence). The CDR3 sequence is CAWSGTGLDGYTF. CDR3 nucleotides: TGTGCCTGGAGTGGGACAGGCCTCGATGGCTACACCTTC.

V gene TRBV11-2 combines with J gene TRBJ2-1; tentatively, D is TRBD2 (5 bases). The CDR3 sequence is 13 residues long. Trimming left V 0 bases short and J 10 bases short, with 10 bases between. Germline CDR1 reads SGHAT; CDR2 reads FQNNGV. The CDR3 reads CASSLELGNEQFF. The DNA of the CDR3 is TGTGCCAGCAGCTTAGAACTAGGGAACGAGCAGTTCTTC.

The V and J genes are TRBV7-9 and TRBJ2-1, with 11 bases fitting TRBD1. Germline V gene sequence: CDR1 SEHNR, CDR2 FQNEAQ (reference sequence). Trimming at V came to 5 bases and at J to 6 bases, leaving 9 bases not matched to a gene. The CDR3 is made up of 16 amino acids. DNA of the CDR3: TGTGCCAGCAGCCAGAACTCCGGGACAGGGGGCAATGAGCAGTTCTTC. The encoded protein is CASSQNSGTGGNEQFF.

The V and J genes are TRBV3-1 (or the pseudogene TRBV3-2) and TRBJ2-7; 8 bases are a match to TRBD2. With 4 bases clipped from V and 2 bases from J, the junction kept 4 bases outside the gene matches. The CDR3 runs to 14 residues. Germline CDR1 LGHDT, CDR2 YNNKEL (reference sequence). The CDR3 reads CASSPPSGPYEQYF. CDR3 DNA sequence: TGTGCCAGCAGCCCTCCTAGCGGGCCCTACGAGCAGTACTTC.

This rearrangement joins TRBV11-2 to TRBJ1-1; maybe TRBD1 (6 bases). V was pared by 1 base and J by 8 bases, with 20 bases between. The CDR3 is 16 residues long. Germline CDR1 is SGHAT and CDR2 is FQNNGV. The CDR3 DNA follows: TGTGCCAGCAGCTTAGTCGGGGGGCCCCGACCTCTAGAAGCTTTCTTT. Its translation is CASSLVGGPRPLEAFF.

The V call is TRBV25-1, the J call TRBJ2-7; D might be TRBD2 (5 bases). CDR3 length equals 12 residues. Trimming took off 6 bases at V and 2 bases at J, with 8 bases between the two ends. From germline, CDR1 is MGHDK and CDR2 SYGVNS. The CDR3 region has the DNA TGTGCCAGCAGCCCCGGGACCTACGAGCAGTACTTC. Amino acid sequence: CASSPGTYEQYF.

The chain carries TRBV4-1 and TRBJ2-1; the match to TRBD2 covers 8 bases. The V gene end was trimmed by 3 bases and the J gene end by 1 base; junction bases not matched to a gene: 5. CDR3 length equals 16 residues. Per the germline V gene, CDR1 is MGHRA and CDR2 is YSYEKL. The CDR3 here is CASSQDSGASYNEQFF. CDR3 sequence (DNA): TGCGCCAGCAGCCAGGATAGCGGGGCGTCCTACAATGAGCAGTTCTTC.

The rearrangement links TRBV27 to TRBJ1-2; D is possibly TRBD1 (5 bases). V was trimmed by 6 bases and J by 4 bases, leaving 12 bases between them. Germline V gene data show CDR1 as MNHEY and CDR2 as SMNVEV (reference sequence). The CDR3 is 13 residues long. CDR3 bases: TGTGCCAGCAGGTCCCCAGGGTCCTATGGCTACACCTTC. It codes for CASRSPGSYGYTF.

This sequence joins TRBV28 and TRBJ2-3; D unclear. The V end lost 2 bases, the J end lost 0 bases, and 6 bases lay between the germline ends. Looked up from germline, CDR1 is MDHEN and CDR2 is SYDVKM. The CDR3 spans 14 residues. CDR3 nucleotides: TGTGCCAGCAGTTTAGTTTCGAGCACAGATACGCAGTATTTT. This sequence encodes CASSLVSSTDTQYF.

The chain combines TRBV18 with TRBJ1-1; 8 nucleotides line up with TRBD1. V gave up 6 bases and J gave up 5 bases; unmatched junction bases: 5. Germline CDR1 and CDR2: KGHSH and LQKENI. There are 13 residues in the CDR3. The CDR3 region is CASSQGAATEAFF. CDR3 coding DNA: TGTGCCAGCTCCCAGGGGGCTGCGACTGAAGCTTTCTTT.

This clone was seen just once. V and J are TRBV18 and TRBJ1-4, with 7 bases aligning to TRBD1. Germline V gives CDR1 KGHSH, CDR2 LQKENI. Trimming cost V 2 bases and J 5 bases; bases outside gene matches: 2. The CDR3 runs to 14 residues. The chain's CDR3 is CASSPARGNEKLFF. CDR3 in DNA: TGTGCCAGCTCACCAGCCAGGGGGAATGAAAAACTGTTTTTT.

The chain has TRBV15 and TRBJ2-7, with D possibly TRBD1 on 6 matching bases. The CDR3 covers 15 residues. Between the trimmed V and J ends, which lost 4 bases and 1 base, there was a span of 14 bases. Per germline, CDR1 LNHNV and CDR2 YYDKDF (reference sequence). CDR3 sequence reads: CATSILSGQSYEQYF. The CDR3 DNA follows: TGTGCCACCAGCATCCTATCCGGACAGTCCTACGAGCAGTACTTC.